These T cell receptor beta chains were read from a single sample in a study of shared clonotypes between healthy human individuals. Produced via immunoSEQ multiplex PCR; TCRdb's table is partial and in-frame only. The repertoire consists of roughly 600,000 clones, with nearly 98% occurring once and the leading ten covering 0.3%. Sequencing used naive CD8+ T cells sorted from blood. The receptors shown here come from a young man in good health. The CDR3 runs from the conserved cysteine through the conserved F or W. The D gene is left open where the match is weak. Clone size is stated in some rows and not others, as once, few, many or a class when expanded.

.	TRBV4-2	16	TRBD2	TRBJ2-1	CASAPAGGPGFDEQFF	TGTGCCAGCGCTCCAGCGGGAGGGCCGGGATTCGATGAGCAGTTCTTC
.	TRBV29-1	11	.	TRBJ2-2	CSVHSTGELFF	TGCAGCGTCCATTCCACCGGGGAGCTGTTTTTT
.	TRBV6-5	13	.	TRBJ2-7	CASRVAVGGEQYF	TGTGCCAGCAGGGTGGCTGTTGGGGGCGAGCAGTACTTC
.	TRBV29-1	12	.	TRBJ1-4	CSVRGSGEKLFF	TGCAGCGTTAGGGGGTCGGGGGAAAAACTGTTTTTT
.	TRBV14	15	TRBD1	TRBJ2-3	CASSPWGQPTDTQYF	TGTGCCAGCAGCCCCTGGGGACAGCCCACAGATACGCAGTATTTT
.	TRBV7-9	14	TRBD1	TRBJ2-7	CASSLRDRAYEQYF	TGTGCCAGCAGCTTAAGGGACAGGGCCTACGAGCAGTACTTC
once	TRBV7-9	12	.	TRBJ2-7	CASSPGFVEQYF	TGTGCCAGCAGCCCAGGGTTCGTTGAGCAGTACTTC
.	TRBV19	16	TRBD1	TRBJ1-5	CASIGNRGTSNQPQHF	TGTGCCAGTATCGGGAACAGGGGTACTAGCAATCAGCCCCAGCATTTT
.	TRBV4-2	14	TRBD2	TRBJ2-7	CASSPGEGSYEQYF	TGTGCCAGCAGCCCCGGGGAGGGTTCCTACGAGCAGTACTTC
.	TRBV5-1	16	.	TRBJ2-7	CASSLDGQFVGYEQYF	TGCGCCAGCAGCTTAGACGGACAGTTCGTGGGCTACGAGCAGTACTTC
once	TRBV7-9	15	.	TRBJ2-3	CASSLRTSRTDTQYF	TGTGCCAGCAGCCTTAGAACATCCCGCACAGATACGCAGTATTTT
.	TRBV27	15	TRBD1	TRBJ2-7	CASSLGTGLGYEQYF	TGTGCCAGCAGTCTGGGGACAGGTTTGGGCTACGAGCAGTACTTC
.	TRBV7-9	12	TRBD1	TRBJ1-1	CASSSDREEAFF	TGTGCCAGCAGCTCGGACAGGGAAGAAGCTTTCTTT
.	TRBV29-1	14	.	TRBJ2-1	CSVEGTTPHNEQFF	TGCAGCGTTGAAGGGACTACCCCGCACAATGAGCAGTTCTTC
.	TRBV27	12	.	TRBJ2-7	CASSLIGDEQYF	TGTGCCAGCAGTCTTATAGGAGACGAGCAGTACTTC
.	TRBV5-4	15	TRBD1	TRBJ1-1	CASSPDWTGGTEAFF	TGTGCCAGCAGCCCCGACTGGACAGGCGGCACTGAAGCTTTCTTT
.	TRBV11-1	17	.	TRBJ2-5	CASSSTRGGLEGETQYF	TGTGCCAGCAGCTCCACCCGCGGGGGCCTCGAGGGTGAGACCCAGTACTTC
.	TRBV5-3	20	TRBD2	TRBJ2-2	CARSLADHTSGRAGSGELFF	TGTGCCAGAAGCTTGGCGGATCATACTAGCGGGAGGGCCGGGTCCGGGGAGCTGTTTTTT
once	TRBV2	14	TRBD2	TRBJ2-1	CASSPVAGVNEQFF	TGTGCCAGCAGCCCAGTAGCGGGTGTCAATGAGCAGTTCTTC
once	TRBV7-9	12	.	TRBJ2-7	CASSLTGYEQYF	TGTGCCAGCAGCCTAACAGGGTACGAGCAGTACTTC
.	TRBV4-3	16	.	TRBJ1-4	CASSQEKTRINEKLFF	TGCGCCAGCAGCCAAGAAAAGACCCGAATTAATGAAAAACTGTTTTTT
.	TRBV29-1	13	.	TRBJ2-1	CSAPLGSYNEQFF	TGCAGCGCTCCGTTAGGCTCCTACAATGAGCAGTTCTTC
.	TRBV29-1	14	.	TRBJ1-4	CSVQDGATNEKLFF	TGCAGCGTCCAGGACGGTGCAACTAATGAAAAACTGTTTTTT
.	TRBV4-2	14	TRBD2	TRBJ2-7	CASSQGLADYEQYF	TGTGCCAGCAGCCAGGGACTAGCGGACTACGAGCAGTACTTC
.	TRBV28	15	.	TRBJ1-1	CASSLTGTVNTEAFF	TGTGCCAGCAGTTTAACAGGGACTGTGAACACTGAAGCTTTCTTT
.	TRBV7-9	15	.	TRBJ2-7	CASSFFPGPNYEQYF	TGTGCCAGCAGCTTTTTCCCCGGGCCGAACTACGAGCAGTACTTC
.	TRBV12-5	11	.	TRBJ2-7	CASGWVYEQYF	TGTGCTAGTGGTTGGGTCTACGAGCAGTACTTC
once	TRBV18	18	.	TRBJ2-1	CASSPDIDSFSSYNEQFF	TGTGCCAGCTCACCAGACATTGACAGCTTTAGCTCCTACAATGAGCAGTTCTTC
.	TRBV29-1	14	.	TRBJ2-5	CSVEVSSLGETQYF	TGCAGCGTTGAAGTGTCTAGTTTGGGAGAGACCCAGTACTTC
.	TRBV11-2	12	.	TRBJ2-7	CASSLPTYEQYF	TGTGCCAGCAGCTTACCCACCTACGAGCAGTACTTC
.	TRBV7-9	15	.	TRBJ2-7	CASSPREFEGYEQYF	TGTGCCAGCAGCCCACGTGAGTTTGAGGGGTACGAGCAGTACTTC
.	TRBV15	15	.	TRBJ2-1	CATSRARGGYNEQFF	TGTGCCACCAGCAGGGCGAGGGGGGGTTACAATGAGCAGTTCTTC
.	TRBV4-1	13	.	TRBJ1-2	CASSQVTNYGYTF	TGCGCCAGCAGCCAAGTTACGAACTATGGCTACACCTTC
.	TRBV7-9	16	.	TRBJ2-3	CASSFVGRVSTDTQYF	TGTGCCAGCAGCTTCGTCGGGAGAGTGAGCACAGATACGCAGTATTTT
once	TRBV7-9	14	.	TRBJ2-5	CASSLDWGGETQYF	TGTGCCAGCAGCTTAGATTGGGGTGGCGAGACCCAGTACTTC
.	TRBV10-2	13	.	TRBJ2-7	CASSEDRGYEQYF	TGCGCCAGCAGTGAGGACAGAGGCTACGAGCAGTACTTC
.	TRBV28	13	.	TRBJ1-2	CASILGIGYGYTF	TGTGCCAGTATACTAGGGATAGGGTATGGCTACACCTTC
.	TRBV5-1	18	TRBD2	TRBJ2-1	CASSLPWGTSGSNNEQFF	TGCGCCAGCAGCTTGCCCTGGGGGACTAGCGGGAGCAACAATGAGCAGTTCTTC
.	TRBV5-1	15	TRBD2	TRBJ2-7	CASSQEASGIYEQYF	TGCGCCAGCAGTCAGGAGGCTAGCGGGATCTACGAGCAGTACTTC
.	TRBV2	14	TRBD1	TRBJ2-1	CASSGQGGYNEQFF	TGTGCCAGCAGTGGACAGGGTGGTTACAATGAGCAGTTCTTC
.	TRBV21-1	12	.	TRBJ2-2	CASSYTSGELFF	TGTGCCAGCAGCTACACCTCCGGGGAGCTGTTTTTT
.	TRBV7-9	16	.	TRBJ2-7	CASSLLSSSFIYEQYF	TGTGCCAGCAGCTTATTATCCAGCTCTTTTATCTACGAGCAGTACTTC
.	TRBV27	11	.	TRBJ2-7	CASSSFYEQYF	TGTGCCAGCAGTTCTTTCTACGAGCAGTACTTC
.	TRBV6-5	15	.	TRBJ2-3	CASSYVPTARDTQYF	TGTGCCAGCAGTTACGTACCAACCGCTCGAGATACGCAGTATTTT
.	TRBV7-2	15	TRBD1	TRBJ2-7	CASSLYPTGAYEQYF	TGTGCCAGCAGCCTTTACCCAACAGGGGCCTACGAGCAGTACTTC
.	TRBV28	12	.	TRBJ2-7	CASSPRTAEQYF	TGTGCCAGCAGTCCCCGGACGGCGGAGCAGTACTTC
.	TRBV7-9	13	.	TRBJ2-5	CASSLQIQETQYF	TGTGCCAGCAGCCTCCAGATTCAGGAGACCCAGTACTTC
.	TRBV29-1	14	.	TRBJ1-2	CSVGSSRRNYGYTF	TGCAGCGTTGGGTCGTCTCGTCGTAACTATGGCTACACCTTC
.	TRBV13	16	.	TRBJ1-3	CASSWVDDRSGNTIYF	TGTGCCAGCAGCTGGGTCGACGACCGCTCTGGAAACACCATATATTTT
.	TRBV7-3	17	.	TRBJ2-7	CASSLLGPGTRPSEQYF	TGTGCCAGCAGCTTATTGGGGCCTGGGACACGGCCCTCCGAGCAGTACTTC